This T cell receptor (beta chain) was profiled in a study of metastatic and nonmetastatic thyroid tumors. None of the patients had undergone any treatment ahead of thyroid surgery. A remark on this clone: Mismatch with germline at one junction end may stem from a read error.

Per the study methods: The authors used CDR3 differences across clinicopathological groups to build a distant-metastasis classifier for papillary thyroid cancer. Via MiXCR, TCRdb re-called the PCR reads. The V and J calls follow TCRdb's processing rather than the paper's. Among about 43,000 clones listed, less than 25% were seen once. Germline loops: CDR1 MNHEY, CDR2 SMNVEV (reference sequence). The CDR3 spans 13 residues. The gene calls are TRBV27 and TRBJ1-2; D uncertain. The receptor comes from a female donor with papillary thyroid cancer or a benign thyroid nodule (not recorded which). Some clones in this sample may be carry-over from other donors' samples. Sequenced: tumor tissue. The CDR3 protein is CASSLNTNHGYTF. CDR3 nucleotides: TGCGCCAGCAGTTTAAACACTAACCATGGCTACACCTTC.